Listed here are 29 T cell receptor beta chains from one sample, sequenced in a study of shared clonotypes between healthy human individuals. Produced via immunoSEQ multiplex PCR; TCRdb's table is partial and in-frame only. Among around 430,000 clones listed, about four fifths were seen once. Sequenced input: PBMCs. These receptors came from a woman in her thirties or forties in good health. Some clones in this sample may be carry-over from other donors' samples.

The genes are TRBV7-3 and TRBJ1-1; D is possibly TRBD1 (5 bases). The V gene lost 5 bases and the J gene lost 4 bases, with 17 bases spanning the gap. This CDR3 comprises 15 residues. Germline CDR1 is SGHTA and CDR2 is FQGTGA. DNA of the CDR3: TGTGCCAGCAGCGCTAATGGGGGAGGGTCCACTGAAGCTTTCTTT. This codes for CASSANGGGSTEAFF.

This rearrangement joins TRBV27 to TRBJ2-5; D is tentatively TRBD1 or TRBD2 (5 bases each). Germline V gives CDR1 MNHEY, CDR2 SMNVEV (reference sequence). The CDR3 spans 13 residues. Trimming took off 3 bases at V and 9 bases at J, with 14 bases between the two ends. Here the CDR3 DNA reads TGTGCCAGCAGTTTGGGACCCGATCAGGCCCAGTACTTC. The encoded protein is CASSLGPDQAQYF.

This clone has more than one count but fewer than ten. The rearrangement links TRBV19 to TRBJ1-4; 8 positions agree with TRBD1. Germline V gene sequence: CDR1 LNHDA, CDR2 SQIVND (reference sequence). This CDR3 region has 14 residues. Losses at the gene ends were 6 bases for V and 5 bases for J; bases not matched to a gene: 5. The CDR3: CASSTGGGNEKLFF. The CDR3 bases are TGTGCCAGTAGCACAGGGGGAGGGAATGAAAAACTGTTTTTT.

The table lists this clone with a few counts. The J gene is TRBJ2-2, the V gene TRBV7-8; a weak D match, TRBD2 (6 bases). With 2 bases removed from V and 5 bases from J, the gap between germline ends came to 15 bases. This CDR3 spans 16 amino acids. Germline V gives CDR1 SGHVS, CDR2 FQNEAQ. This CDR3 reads CASSLLSGVGTGELFF. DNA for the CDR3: TGTGCCAGCAGCTTATTGTCGGGGGTCGGTACCGGGGAGCTGTTTTTT.

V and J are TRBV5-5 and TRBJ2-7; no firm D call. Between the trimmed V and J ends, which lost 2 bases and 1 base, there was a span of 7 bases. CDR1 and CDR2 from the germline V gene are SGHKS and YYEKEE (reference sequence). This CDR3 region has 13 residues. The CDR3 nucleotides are TGTGCCAGCAGCTTAGACGGTTCCTACGAGCAGTACTTC. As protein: CASSLDGSYEQYF.

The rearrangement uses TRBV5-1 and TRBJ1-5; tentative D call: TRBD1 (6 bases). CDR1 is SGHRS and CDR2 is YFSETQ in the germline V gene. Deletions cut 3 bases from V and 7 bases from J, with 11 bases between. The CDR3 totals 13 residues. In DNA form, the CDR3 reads TGCGCCAGCAGCTGGGCAGGGGACCAGCCCCAGCATTTT. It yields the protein CASSWAGDQPQHF.

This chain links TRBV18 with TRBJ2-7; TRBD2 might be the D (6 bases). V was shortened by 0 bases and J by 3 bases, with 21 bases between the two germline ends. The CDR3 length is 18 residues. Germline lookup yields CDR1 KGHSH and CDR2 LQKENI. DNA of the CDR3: TGTGCCAGCTCACCACCGGGGGACTTCTCCACTAAGATCTACGAGCAGTACTTC. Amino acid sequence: CASSPPGDFSTKIYEQYF.

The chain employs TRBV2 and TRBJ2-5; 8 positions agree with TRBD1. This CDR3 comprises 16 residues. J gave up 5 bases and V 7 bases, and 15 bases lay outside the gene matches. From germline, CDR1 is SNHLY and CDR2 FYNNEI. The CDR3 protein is CASTRSTGVYGETQYF. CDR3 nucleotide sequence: TGTGCCAGCACGCGCTCGACAGGGGTATATGGGGAGACCCAGTACTTC.

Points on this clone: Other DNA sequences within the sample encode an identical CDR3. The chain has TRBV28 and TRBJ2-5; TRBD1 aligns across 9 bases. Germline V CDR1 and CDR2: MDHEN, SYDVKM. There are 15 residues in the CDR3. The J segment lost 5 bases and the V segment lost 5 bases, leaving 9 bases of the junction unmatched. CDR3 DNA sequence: TGTGCCAGCAGTCCCAGCACAGGGGGCCGGGAGACCCAGTACTTC. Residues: CASSPSTGGRETQYF.

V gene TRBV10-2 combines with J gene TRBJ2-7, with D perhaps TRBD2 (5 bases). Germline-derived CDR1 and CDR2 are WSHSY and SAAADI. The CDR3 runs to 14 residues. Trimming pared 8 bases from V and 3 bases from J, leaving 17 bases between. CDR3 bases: TGCGCCAGCTGGGAGCCGCCCCTCAGCTACGAGCAGTACTTC. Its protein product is CASWEPPLSYEQYF.

This CDR3 reads CASSRLAGGPGEQFF. DNA of the CDR3: TGTGCCAGCAGTCGACTAGCGGGAGGGCCGGGTGAGCAGTTCTTC. J is TRBJ2-1 and V is TRBV6-1; 14 bases are shared with TRBD2. This CDR3 has 15 amino acids. Germline-derived CDR1 and CDR2 are MNHNS and SASEGT. The ends lost 5 bases at V and 9 bases at J; junction bases unmatched: 6.

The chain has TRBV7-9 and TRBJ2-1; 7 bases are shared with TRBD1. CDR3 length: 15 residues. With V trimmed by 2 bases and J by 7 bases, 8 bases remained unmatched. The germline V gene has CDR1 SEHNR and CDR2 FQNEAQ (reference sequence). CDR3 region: CASSLRQGAENEQFF. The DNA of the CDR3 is TGTGCCAGCAGCTTACGACAGGGAGCCGAGAATGAGCAGTTCTTC.

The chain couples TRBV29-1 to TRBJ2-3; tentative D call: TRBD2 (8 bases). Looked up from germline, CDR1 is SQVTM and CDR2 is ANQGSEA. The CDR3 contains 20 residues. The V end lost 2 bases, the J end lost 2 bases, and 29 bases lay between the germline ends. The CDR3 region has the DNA TGCAGCGTTGAACTTAGCGGGGACCTAGACAGGGAGGTGGACACAGATACGCAGTATTTT. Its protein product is CSVELSGDLDREVDTDTQYF.

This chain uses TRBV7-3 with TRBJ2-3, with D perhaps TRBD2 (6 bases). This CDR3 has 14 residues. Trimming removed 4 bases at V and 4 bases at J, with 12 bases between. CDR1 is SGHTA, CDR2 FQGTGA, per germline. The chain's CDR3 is CASSSQTSSDTQYF. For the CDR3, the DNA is TGTGCCAGCAGCTCGCAGACTAGTTCAGATACGCAGTATTTT.

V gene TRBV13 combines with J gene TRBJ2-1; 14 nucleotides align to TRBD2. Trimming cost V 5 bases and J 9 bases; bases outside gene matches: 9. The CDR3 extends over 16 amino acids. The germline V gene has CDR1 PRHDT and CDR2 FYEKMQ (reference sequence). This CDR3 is CASSEGLAGEGGEQFF. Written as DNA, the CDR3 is TGTGCCAGCAGCGAGGGACTAGCGGGAGAAGGCGGTGAGCAGTTCTTC.

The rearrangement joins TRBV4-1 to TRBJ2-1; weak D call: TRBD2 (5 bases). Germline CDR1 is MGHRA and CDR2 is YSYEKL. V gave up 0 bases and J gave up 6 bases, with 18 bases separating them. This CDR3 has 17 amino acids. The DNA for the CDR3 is TGCGCCAGCAGCCAAGATCGGTTGGGGAGAGGGCCCAATGAGCAGTTCTTC. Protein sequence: CASSQDRLGRGPNEQFF.

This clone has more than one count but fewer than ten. In DNA form, the CDR3 reads TGTGCCTGGAGTGTACAGGGACGGGTCGGCTACACCTTC. It is translated as CAWSVQGRVGYTF. The genes are TRBV30 and TRBJ1-2; a weak D match, TRBD1 (6 bases). The CDR3 extends over 13 amino acids. V was cut by 0 bases and J by 8 bases, with 13 bases left in between. The germline gives CDR1 GTSNPN, CDR2 SVGIG (reference sequence).

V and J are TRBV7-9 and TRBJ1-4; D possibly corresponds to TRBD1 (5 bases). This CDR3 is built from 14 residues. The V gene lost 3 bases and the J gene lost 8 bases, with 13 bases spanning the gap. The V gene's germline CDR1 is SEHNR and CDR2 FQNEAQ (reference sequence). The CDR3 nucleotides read TGTGCCAGCAGCTTGGGGGAGTCGGACGAAAAACTGTTTTTT. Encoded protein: CASSLGESDEKLFF.

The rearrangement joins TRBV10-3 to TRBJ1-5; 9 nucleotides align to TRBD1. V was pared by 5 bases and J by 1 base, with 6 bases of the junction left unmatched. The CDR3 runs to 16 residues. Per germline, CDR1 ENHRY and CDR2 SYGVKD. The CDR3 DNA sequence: TGTGCCATCAGTACCGGGACAGGGACCAGCAATCAGCCCCAGCATTTT. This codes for CAISTGTGTSNQPQHF.

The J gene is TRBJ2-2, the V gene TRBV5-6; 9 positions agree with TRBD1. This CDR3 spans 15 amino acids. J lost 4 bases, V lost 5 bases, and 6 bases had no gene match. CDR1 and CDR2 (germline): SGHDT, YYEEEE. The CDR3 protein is CASSRDRAGTGELFF. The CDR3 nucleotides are TGTGCCAGCAGTAGGGACAGGGCCGGCACCGGGGAGCTGTTTTTT.

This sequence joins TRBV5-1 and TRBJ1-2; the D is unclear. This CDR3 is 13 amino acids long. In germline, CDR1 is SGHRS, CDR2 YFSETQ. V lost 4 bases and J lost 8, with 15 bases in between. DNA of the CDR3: TGCGCCAGCAGCCCGGACGACTCTGGGGGCTACACCTTC. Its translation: CASSPDDSGGYTF.

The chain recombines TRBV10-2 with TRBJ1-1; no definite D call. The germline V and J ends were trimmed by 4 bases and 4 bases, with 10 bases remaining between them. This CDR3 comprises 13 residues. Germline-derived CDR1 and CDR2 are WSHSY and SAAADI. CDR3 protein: CASSVDVLTEAFF. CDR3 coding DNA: TGCGCCAGCAGTGTAGACGTCCTCACTGAAGCTTTCTTT.

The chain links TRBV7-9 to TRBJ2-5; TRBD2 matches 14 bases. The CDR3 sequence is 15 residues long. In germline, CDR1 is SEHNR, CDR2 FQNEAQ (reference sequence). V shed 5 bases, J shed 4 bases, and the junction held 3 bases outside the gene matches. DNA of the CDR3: TGTGCCAGCAGCAACGGACTAGCGGGAGGAGAGACCCAGTACTTC. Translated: CASSNGLAGGETQYF.

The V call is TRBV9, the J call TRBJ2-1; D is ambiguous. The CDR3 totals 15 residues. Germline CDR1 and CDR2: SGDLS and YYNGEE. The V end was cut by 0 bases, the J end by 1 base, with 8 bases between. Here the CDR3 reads CASSVGDNSYNEQFF. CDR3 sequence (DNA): TGTGCCAGCAGCGTAGGGGATAATTCCTACAATGAGCAGTTCTTC.

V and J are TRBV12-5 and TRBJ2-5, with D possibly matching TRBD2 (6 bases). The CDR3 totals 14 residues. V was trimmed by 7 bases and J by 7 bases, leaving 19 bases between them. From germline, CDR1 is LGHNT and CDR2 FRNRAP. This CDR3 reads CASALVEGLWTQYF. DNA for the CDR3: TGTGCTAGTGCCCTCGTGGAGGGCCTATGGACCCAGTACTTC.

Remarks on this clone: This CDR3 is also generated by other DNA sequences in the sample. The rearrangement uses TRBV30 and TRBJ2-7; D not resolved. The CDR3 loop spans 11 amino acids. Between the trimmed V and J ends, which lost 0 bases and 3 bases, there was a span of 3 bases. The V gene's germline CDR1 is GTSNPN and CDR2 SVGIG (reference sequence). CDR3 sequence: CAWSVSYEQYF. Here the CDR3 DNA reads TGTGCCTGGAGTGTAAGCTACGAGCAGTACTTC.

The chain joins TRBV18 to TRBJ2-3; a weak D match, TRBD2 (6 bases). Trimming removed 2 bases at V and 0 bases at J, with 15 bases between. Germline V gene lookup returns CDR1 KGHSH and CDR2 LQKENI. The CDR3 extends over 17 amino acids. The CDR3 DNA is TGTGCCAGCTCACCAAGGAGGGGAGAATATAGCACAGATACGCAGTATTTT. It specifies CASSPRRGEYSTDTQYF.

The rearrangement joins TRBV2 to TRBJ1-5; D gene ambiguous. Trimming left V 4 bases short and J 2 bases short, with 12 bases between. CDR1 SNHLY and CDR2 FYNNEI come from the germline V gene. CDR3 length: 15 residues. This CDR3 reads CASSGSAAGNQPQHF. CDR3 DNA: TGTGCCAGCAGTGGGTCCGCAGCTGGCAATCAGCCCCAGCATTTT.

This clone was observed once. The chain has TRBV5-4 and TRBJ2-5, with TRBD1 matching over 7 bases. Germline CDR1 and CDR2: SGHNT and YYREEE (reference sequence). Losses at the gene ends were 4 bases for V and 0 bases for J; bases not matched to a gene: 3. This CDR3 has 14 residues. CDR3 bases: TGTGCCAGCAGCCCGACAGGGTACCAAGAGACCCAGTACTTC. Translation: CASSPTGYQETQYF.